A selection of T cell receptor beta chains follows, all from one sample in a study of cytomegalovirus exposure and HLA in healthy donors. The method was immunoSEQ multiplex PCR; TCRdb's version includes in-frame clones alone and lacks a portion of them. The sample has tens of thousands of clones; 94% are singletons. The sequenced material came from PBMCs. The receptors come from a man aged 18 to 30 in good health and CMV-seropositive. CDR3s include the opening cysteine and the closing phenylalanine or tryptophan.

v_call cdr3_length cdr3_aa
TRBV5-1 15 CASSRGTSGTYEQYF
TRBV19 13 CASSRTPGEEAFF
TRBV2 11 CASSGDNEQFF
TRBV7-2 17 CASSAGLAGAPYNEQFF
TRBV5-5 15 CASSPGLAGVGEQFF
TRBV5-1 15 CASSAPSEPYNEQFF
TRBV27 17 CASSLFQGTLAKNIQYF
TRBV5-1 14 CASSSRQSTDTQYF
TRBV6-1 14 CASSSGQAQETQYF
TRBV19 14 CASSLTGSTDTQYF
TRBV14 16 CASSPSVSGPRGEQFF
TRBV5-1 16 CASSLDGTSGSVTQYF
TRBV6-1 13 CASKRDRDYEQYF
TRBV7-2 17 CASSLLGQLYSNQPQHF
TRBV6-1 12 CASSSTSYGYTF
TRBV10-3 17 CAITGRLGTGSTDTQYF
TRBV28 16 CASGRRQGISGNTIYF
TRBV6-6 16 CASSYLAGGPLDEQFF
TRBV27 12 CASSPTNREAFF
TRBV19 19 CASSIDNALTTGHTDTQYF
TRBV19 15 CASSARRGLNEKLFF
TRBV5-4 14 CASSFGEAKNIQYF
TRBV15 15 CATSRDPREDYGYTF
TRBV2 12 CASSAGRTEAFF
TRBV10-3 16 CAISDRGFSGANVLTF
TRBV13 12 CASSLREETQYF
TRBV10-3 14 CAISETLTGNTIYF
TRBV27 12 CASSFQGTEAFF
TRBV5-6 14 CASSSTAGVLGQYF
TRBV7-9 14 CASSLASAGVGYTF
TRBV4-1 14 CASSQDRGSYGYTF
TRBV5-1 16 CASSLGPGGETGELFF